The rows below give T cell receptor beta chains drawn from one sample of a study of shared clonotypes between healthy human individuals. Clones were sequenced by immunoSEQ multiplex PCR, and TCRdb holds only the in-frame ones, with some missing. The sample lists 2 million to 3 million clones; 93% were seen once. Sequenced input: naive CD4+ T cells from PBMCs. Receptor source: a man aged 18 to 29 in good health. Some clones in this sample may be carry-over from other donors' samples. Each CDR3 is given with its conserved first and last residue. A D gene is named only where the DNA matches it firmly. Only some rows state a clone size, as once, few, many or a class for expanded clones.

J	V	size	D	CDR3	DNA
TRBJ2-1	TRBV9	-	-	CASSVGSGSYNEQFF	TGTGCCAGCAGCGTAGGGAGTGGCTCCTACAATGAGCAGTTCTTC
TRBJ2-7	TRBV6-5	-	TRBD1	CASRRGTGYEQYF	TGTGCCAGCAGGAGGGGGACAGGCTACGAGCAGTACTTC
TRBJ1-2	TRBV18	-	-	CASSPDGNYGYTF	TGTGCCAGCTCACCGGACGGGAACTATGGCTACACCTTC
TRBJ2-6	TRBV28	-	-	CASSFLMPSGANVLTF	TGTGCCAGCAGTTTCCTTATGCCCTCTGGGGCCAACGTCCTGACTTTC
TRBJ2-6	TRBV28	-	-	CASSPPPGRARASGANVLTF	TGTGCCAGCAGTCCCCCACCGGGGCGGGCCAGAGCCTCTGGGGCCAACGTCCTGACTTTC
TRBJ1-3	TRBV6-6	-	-	CASSYSKYDSGNTIYF	TGTGCCAGCAGTTACTCGAAATACGACTCTGGAAACACCATATATTTT
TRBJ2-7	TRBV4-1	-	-	CASSQAGSLAYEQYF	TGCGCCAGCAGCCAAGCGGGGAGTTTGGCCTACGAGCAGTACTTC
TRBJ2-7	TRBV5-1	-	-	CASSLVGGSYEQYF	TGCGCCAGCAGCTTGGTTGGGGGCTCCTACGAGCAGTACTTC
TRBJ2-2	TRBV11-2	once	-	CASSWGVNTGELFF	TGTGCCAGCAGTTGGGGAGTTAACACCGGGGAGCTGTTTTTT
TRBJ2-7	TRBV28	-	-	CASSLAPQGTHEQYF	TGTGCCAGCAGTTTGGCTCCCCAGGGTACCCACGAGCAGTACTTC
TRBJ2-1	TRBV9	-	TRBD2	CASSASSGSLSYNEQFF	TGTGCCAGCAGCGCCTCTAGCGGAAGCCTCTCCTACAATGAGCAGTTCTTC
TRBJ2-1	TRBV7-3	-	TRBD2	CASSPGASGLYNEQFF	TGTGCCAGCAGCCCCGGTGCTAGCGGACTTTACAATGAGCAGTTCTTC
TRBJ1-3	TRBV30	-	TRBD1	CAWRGDRNRSGNTIYF	TGTGCCTGGAGGGGGGACAGGAACCGCTCTGGAAACACCATATATTTT
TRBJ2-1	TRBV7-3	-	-	CASSSSLSNEQFF	TGTGCCAGCAGCTCATCCCTTTCGAATGAGCAGTTCTTC
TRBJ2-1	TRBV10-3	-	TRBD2	CATGPGSGRLINEQFF	TGTGCCACGGGGCCAGGTAGCGGGAGATTAATAAATGAGCAGTTCTTC
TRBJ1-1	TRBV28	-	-	CASSFGGAMYTEAFF	TGTGCCAGCAGTTTCGGAGGGGCGATGTACACTGAAGCTTTCTTT
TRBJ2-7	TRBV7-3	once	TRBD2	CASSLSGRANYEQYF	TGTGCCAGCAGCTTGAGCGGGAGGGCCAACTACGAGCAGTACTTC
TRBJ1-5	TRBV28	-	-	CASSLRQAWQPQHF	TGTGCCAGCAGTTTACGACAGGCCTGGCAGCCCCAGCATTTT
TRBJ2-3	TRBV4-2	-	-	CASSQETGTDTQYF	TGTGCCAGCAGCCAAGAGACAGGCACAGATACGCAGTATTTT
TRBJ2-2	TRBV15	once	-	CATSRVQATGELFF	TGTGCCACCAGCAGAGTGCAGGCCACCGGGGAGCTGTTTTTT
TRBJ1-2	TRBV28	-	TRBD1	CASSTLGTGVDGYTF	TGTGCCAGCAGTACCCTCGGGACAGGGGTCGATGGCTACACCTTC
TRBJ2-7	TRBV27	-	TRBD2	CASTAPGTSGRREQYF	TGTGCCAGCACCGCTCCCGGGACTAGCGGGAGAAGGGAGCAGTACTTC
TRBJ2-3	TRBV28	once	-	CASSLSPTGADTQYF	TGTGCCAGCAGTTTATCCCCGACTGGGGCAGATACGCAGTATTTT
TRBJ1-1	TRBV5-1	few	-	CASSYGNVNTEAFF	TGCGCCAGCAGCTATGGAAATGTGAACACTGAAGCTTTCTTT
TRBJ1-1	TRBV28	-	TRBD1	CASLSGGPQTEAFF	TGTGCCAGCCTATCAGGGGGCCCTCAAACTGAAGCTTTCTTT